The clone carrying this T cell receptor (beta chain) was seen ten or more times. Its antigen is unidentified. The CDR3 has 13 amino acids. Losses at the gene ends were 5 bases for V and 6 bases for J; bases not matched to a gene: 3. From germline, CDR1 is DFQATT and CDR2 SNEGSKA (reference sequence). The sample comes from a study of T cells after yellow fever vaccination. Template-switching 5'RACE yielded the TCR cDNA; a universal primer site and UMIs were added in the process. TCRdb processed the 5' RACE reads anew with MiXCR; each CDR3 protein has one entry. Of fewer than 150,000 distinct CDR3 sequences listed, roughly 8% were seen once; the top ten hold under 0.85%. Points from the study as a whole: Once the booster was given, most primary-vaccination clones reappeared, at around 96% for CD4 and roughly 86% for CD8. In FACS-sorted repertoires, abundant clonotypes from the bulk population could appear as contaminants.

The clonotype was recovered from a man aged 25-45 years who received the YFV17D yellow fever vaccine. The sample consisted of CD4+ T cells sorted from PBMCs, taken 5 days after the yellow fever booster vaccination. The chain combines TRBV20-1 with TRBJ2-2; 10 bases line up with TRBD2. CDR3 bases: TGCAGTGCTGAGGGACTAGCGCCCGGGGAGCTGTTTTTT. The encoded protein is CSAEGLAPGELFF.